Included here is one TCR beta chain sequence, with context. In the study's own analysis: Reference gene primer amplification yielded estimated nucleated cell counts. Some clones are missing from TCRdb's copy, which holds only in-frame ones; the method was immunoSEQ multiplex PCR. The V and J calls and clone size come from that table; D and trimming were worked out from the DNA. The sample contains 80,000 to 100,000 clones, about 82% of which appear only once. The sample is drawn from a study of blood T cell repertoires in COVID-19. Overall study context: There were acute and convalescent COVID-19 samples, and they came from the United States, Italy and Spain. In each case, the material was cDNA or gDNA derived from T cells, B-cell-depleted T cells, or PBMCs.

Sequences were obtained from peripheral blood. The receptor was derived from a woman older than 75 in a cohort sampled during active or convalescent COVID-19.

The CDR3 sequence: CAISDTGMDTEAFF. The CDR3 DNA follows: TGTGCCATCAGTGACACGGGGATGGACACTGAAGCTTTCTTT. This sequence joins TRBV10-3 and TRBJ1-1; D is uncertain. Trimming took 3 bases from V and 3 from J, leaving 11 bases between them. Germline assignment: CDR1 ENHRY and CDR2 SYGVKD. The CDR3 runs 14 residues.